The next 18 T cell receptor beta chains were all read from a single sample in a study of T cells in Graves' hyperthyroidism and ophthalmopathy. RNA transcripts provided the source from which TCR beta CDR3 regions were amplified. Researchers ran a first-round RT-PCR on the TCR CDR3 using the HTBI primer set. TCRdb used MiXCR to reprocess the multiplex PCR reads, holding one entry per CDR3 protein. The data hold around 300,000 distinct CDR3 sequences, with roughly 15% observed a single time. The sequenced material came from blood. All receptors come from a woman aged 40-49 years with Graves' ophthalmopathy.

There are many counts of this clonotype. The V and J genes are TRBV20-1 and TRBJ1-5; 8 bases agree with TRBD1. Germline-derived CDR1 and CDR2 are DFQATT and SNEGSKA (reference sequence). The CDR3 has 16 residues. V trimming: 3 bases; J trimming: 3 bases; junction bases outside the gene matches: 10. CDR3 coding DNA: TGCAGTGCTAGCAGCATCAGGACAGGGATCAATCAGCCCCAGCATTTT. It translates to CSASSIRTGINQPQHF.

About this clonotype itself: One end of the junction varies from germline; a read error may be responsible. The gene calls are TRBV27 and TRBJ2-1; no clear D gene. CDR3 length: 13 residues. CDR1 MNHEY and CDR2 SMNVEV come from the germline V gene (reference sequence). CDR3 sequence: CASSLSSHNEQFF. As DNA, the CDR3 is TGTGCCAGCAGTTTGAGCTCCCACAATGAGCAGTTCTTC.

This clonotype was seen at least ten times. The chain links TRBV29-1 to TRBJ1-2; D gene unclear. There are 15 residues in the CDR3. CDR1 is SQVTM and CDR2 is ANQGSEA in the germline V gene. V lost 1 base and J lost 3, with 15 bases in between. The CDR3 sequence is CSVEGIGVDDYGYTF. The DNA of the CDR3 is TGCAGCGTTGAAGGTATTGGGGTTGACGACTATGGCTACACCTTC.

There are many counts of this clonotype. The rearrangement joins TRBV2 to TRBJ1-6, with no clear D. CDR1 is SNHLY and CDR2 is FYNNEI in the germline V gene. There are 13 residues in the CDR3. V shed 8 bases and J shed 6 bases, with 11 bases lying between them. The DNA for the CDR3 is TGTGCCAGCCCCGCTTCGGCTAATTCACCCCTCCACTTT. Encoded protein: CASPASANSPLHF. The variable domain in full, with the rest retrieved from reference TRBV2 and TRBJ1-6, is EPEVTQTPSHQVTQMGQEVILRCVPISNHLYFYWYRQILGQKVEFLVSFYNNEISEKSEIFDDQFSVERPDGSNFTLKIRSTKLEDSAMYFCASPASANSPLHFGNGTRLTVT.

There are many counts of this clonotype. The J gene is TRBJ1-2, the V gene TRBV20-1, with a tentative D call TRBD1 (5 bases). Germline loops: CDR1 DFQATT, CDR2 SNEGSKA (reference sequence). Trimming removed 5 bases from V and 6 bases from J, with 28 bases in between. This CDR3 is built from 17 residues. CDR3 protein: CSASTRGRAAWIHGYTF. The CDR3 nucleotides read TGCAGTGCTTCGACGCGGGGGAGGGCAGCTTGGATACATGGCTACACCTTC.

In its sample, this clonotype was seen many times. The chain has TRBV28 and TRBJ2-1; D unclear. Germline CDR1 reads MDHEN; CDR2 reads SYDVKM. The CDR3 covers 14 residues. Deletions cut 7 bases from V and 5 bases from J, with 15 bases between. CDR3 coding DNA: TGTGCCAGCACTGGATTAGAGACTCACAATGAGCAGTTCTTC. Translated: CASTGLETHNEQFF.

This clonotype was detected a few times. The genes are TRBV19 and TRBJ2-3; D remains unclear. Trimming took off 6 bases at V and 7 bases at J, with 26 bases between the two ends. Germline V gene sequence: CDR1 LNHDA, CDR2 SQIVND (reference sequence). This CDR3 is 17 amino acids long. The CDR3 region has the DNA TGTGCCAGTAGGGCGGTCGGACCGTCCTCTGCCCGCTATACGCAGTATTTT. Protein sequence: CASRAVGPSSARYTQYF.

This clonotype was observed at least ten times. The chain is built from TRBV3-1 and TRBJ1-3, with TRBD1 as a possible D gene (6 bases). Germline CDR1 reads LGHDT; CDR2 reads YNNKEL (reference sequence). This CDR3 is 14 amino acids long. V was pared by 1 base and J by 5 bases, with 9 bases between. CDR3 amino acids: CASSQGTGRNTIYF. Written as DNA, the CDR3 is TGTGCCAGCAGCCAAGGTACAGGGAGAAACACCATATATTTT. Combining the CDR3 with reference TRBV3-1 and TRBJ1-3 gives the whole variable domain DTAVSQTPKYLVTQMGNDKSIKCEQNLGHDTMYWYKQDSKKFLKIMFSYNNKELIINETVPNRFSPKSPDKAHLNLHINSLELGDSAVYFCASSQGTGRNTIYFGEGSWLTVV.

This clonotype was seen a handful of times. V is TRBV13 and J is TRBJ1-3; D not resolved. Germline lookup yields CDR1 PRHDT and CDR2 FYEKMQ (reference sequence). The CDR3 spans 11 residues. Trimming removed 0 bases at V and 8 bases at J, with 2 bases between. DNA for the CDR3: TGTGCCAGCAGCTTAGGTGACACCATATATTTT. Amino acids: CASSLGDTIYF.

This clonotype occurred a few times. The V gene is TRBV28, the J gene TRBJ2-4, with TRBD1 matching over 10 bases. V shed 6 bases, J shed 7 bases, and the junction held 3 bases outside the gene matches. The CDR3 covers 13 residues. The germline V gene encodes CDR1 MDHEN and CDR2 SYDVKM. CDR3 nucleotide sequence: TGTGCCAGCAGGGGACAGGGGTGGAACATTCAGTACTTC. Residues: CASRGQGWNIQYF.

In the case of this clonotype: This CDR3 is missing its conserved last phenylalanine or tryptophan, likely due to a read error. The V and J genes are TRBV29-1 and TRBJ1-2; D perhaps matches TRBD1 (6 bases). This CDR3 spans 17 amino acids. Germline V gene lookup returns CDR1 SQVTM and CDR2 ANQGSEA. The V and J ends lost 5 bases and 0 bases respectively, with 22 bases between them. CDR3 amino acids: CSVSQIPTGPTNYGYTL. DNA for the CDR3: TGCAGCGTTTCACAAATTCCTACAGGGCCAACTAACTATGGCTACACCCTC.

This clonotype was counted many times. In nucleotides, the CDR3 is TGTGCCAGCAGTTCATTGCGTGGAGCTTTCTTT. It translates to CASSSLRGAFF. J is TRBJ1-1 and V is TRBV12-3 or TRBV12-4, with D hard to call. The CDR3 sequence is 11 residues long. V was clipped by 4 bases and J by 10 bases, with 10 bases between them.

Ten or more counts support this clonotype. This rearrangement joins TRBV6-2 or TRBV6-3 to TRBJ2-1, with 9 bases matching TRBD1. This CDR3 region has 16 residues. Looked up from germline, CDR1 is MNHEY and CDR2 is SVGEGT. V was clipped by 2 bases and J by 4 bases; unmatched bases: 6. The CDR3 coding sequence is TGTGCCAGCAGTTACGGGACAGGGAAGCATTACAATGAGCAGTTCTTC. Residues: CASSYGTGKHYNEQFF.

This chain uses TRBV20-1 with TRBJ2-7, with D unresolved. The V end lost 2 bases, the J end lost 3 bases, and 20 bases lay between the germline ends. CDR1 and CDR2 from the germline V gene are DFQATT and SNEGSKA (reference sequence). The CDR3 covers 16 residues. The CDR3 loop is CSARTQSSTWNYEQYF. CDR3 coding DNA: TGCAGTGCTAGAACCCAATCCTCTACGTGGAACTACGAGCAGTACTTC.

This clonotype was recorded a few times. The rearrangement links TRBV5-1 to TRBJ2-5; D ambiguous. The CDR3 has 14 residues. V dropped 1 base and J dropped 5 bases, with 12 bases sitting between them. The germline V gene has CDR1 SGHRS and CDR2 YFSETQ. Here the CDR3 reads CASSLPDLRETQYF. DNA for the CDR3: TGCGCCAGCAGCTTGCCAGACCTCCGGGAGACCCAGTACTTC.

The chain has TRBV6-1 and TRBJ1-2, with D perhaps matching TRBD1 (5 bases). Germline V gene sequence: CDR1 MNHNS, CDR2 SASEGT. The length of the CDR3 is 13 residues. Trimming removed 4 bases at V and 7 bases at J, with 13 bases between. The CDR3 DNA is TGTGCCAGCAGTGTTGGGGGGTTCGTTGGCTACACCTTC. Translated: CASSVGGFVGYTF.

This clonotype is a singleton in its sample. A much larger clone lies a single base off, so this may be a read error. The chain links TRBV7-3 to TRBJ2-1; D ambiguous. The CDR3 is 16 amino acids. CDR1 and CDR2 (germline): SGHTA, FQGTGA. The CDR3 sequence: CASSPPGSDSYIEQFF. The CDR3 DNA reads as TGTGCCAGCAGCCCCCCCGGTTCAGATTCGTACATTGAGCAGTTCTTC.

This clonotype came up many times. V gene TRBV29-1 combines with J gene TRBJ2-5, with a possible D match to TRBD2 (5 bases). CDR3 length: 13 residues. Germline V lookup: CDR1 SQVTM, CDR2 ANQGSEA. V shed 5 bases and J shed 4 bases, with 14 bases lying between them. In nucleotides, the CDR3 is TGCAGCGTTCTTACTAGGTGGGGAGAGACCCAGTACTTC. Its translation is CSVLTRWGETQYF.